This passage covers 15 T cell receptor beta chains from one sample sequenced in a study of shared clonotypes between healthy human individuals. The assay was immunoSEQ multiplex PCR, and TCRdb's table has in-frame clones only and misses some. The sample consists of over a million clones, 96% of them appearing once. The sample was naive CD4+ T cells sorted from blood. Subset denoted: CD45RA+ positively selected. These receptors were collected from a man aged 25-40 years in good health.

The chain joins TRBV25-1 to TRBJ2-5; 7 nucleotides match TRBD1. CDR3 length equals 16 residues. The V gene's germline CDR1 is MGHDK and CDR2 SYGVNS. With 6 bases clipped from V and 0 bases from J, the junction kept 10 bases outside the gene matches. CDR3 residues: CASSQPRGPYQETQYF. The DNA for the CDR3 is TGTGCCAGCAGCCAACCGAGGGGGCCGTACCAAGAGACCCAGTACTTC.

This chain links TRBV28 with TRBJ2-7; maybe TRBD1 (6 bases). V gave up 6 bases and J gave up 3 bases, with 12 bases separating them. This CDR3 has 13 amino acids. Germline assignment: CDR1 MDHEN and CDR2 SYDVKM. CDR3 in amino acids: CASRRTGNYEQYF. The CDR3 nucleotides read TGTGCCAGCAGGCGTACAGGGAACTACGAGCAGTACTTC.

The CDR3 protein is CASSFMGPLSSGNTIYF. DNA of the CDR3: TGTGCCAGCAGCTTTATGGGGCCACTAAGCTCTGGAAACACCATATATTTT. The chain has TRBV5-6 and TRBJ1-3; D is possibly TRBD1 (5 bases). Germline lookup yields CDR1 SGHDT and CDR2 YYEEEE. The V end was cut by 2 bases, the J end by 0 bases, with 15 bases between. The CDR3 consists of 17 residues.

The chain employs TRBV4-3 and TRBJ1-2; D uncertain. The CDR3 length is 15 residues. V lost 5 bases and J lost 1, with 14 bases in between. Germline CDR1 and CDR2: LGHNA and YSLEER. Written as DNA, the CDR3 is TGCGCCAGCAGCTCAACCATAACAGTTAACTATGGCTACACCTTC. Translated, it gives CASSSTITVNYGYTF.

The chain combines TRBV11-3 with TRBJ2-7, with 10 bases matching TRBD1. Germline values: CDR1 SGHNT, CDR2 YENEEA. The ends lost 5 bases at V and 4 bases at J; junction bases unmatched: 14. The CDR3 extends over 17 amino acids. This CDR3 reads CASSPPRQGATGYEQYF. In DNA, the CDR3 is TGTGCCAGCAGCCCCCCACGACAGGGGGCCACCGGATACGAGCAGTACTTC.

This chain links TRBV4-1 with TRBJ2-7; 9 bases fit TRBD1. Germline values: CDR1 MGHRA, CDR2 YSYEKL. This CDR3 is built from 17 residues. V lost 0 bases and J lost 7; bases outside the gene matches: 13. CDR3 amino acids: CASSQDSSDRGFREQYF. The CDR3 bases are TGCGCCAGCAGCCAAGATTCTTCGGACAGGGGTTTTCGAGAGCAGTACTTC.

Note on this clone: The same CDR3 is also encoded by other DNA sequences in this sample. The chain carries TRBV9 and TRBJ2-3, with 7 bases aligning to TRBD2. J gave up 1 base and V 0 bases, and 2 bases lay outside the gene matches. In germline, CDR1 is SGDLS, CDR2 YYNGEE. The CDR3 is 15 residues long. The CDR3 DNA reads TGTGCCAGCAGCGTAGCGGGAGGTCGCACAGATACGCAGTATTTT. This gives the protein CASSVAGGRTDTQYF. Full variable domain (outside the CDR3, taken from reference TRBV9 and TRBJ2-3): DSGVTQTPKHLITATGQRVTLRCSPRSGDLSVYWYQQSLDQGLQFLIQYYNGEERAKGNILERFSAQQFPDLHSELNLSSLELGDSALYFCASSVAGGRTDTQYFGPGTRLTVL.

This sequence joins TRBV11-2 and TRBJ2-7; D may be TRBD1 (5 bases). V lost 6 bases to trimming and J lost 2 bases, with 14 bases between them. This CDR3 is built from 14 residues. Per germline, CDR1 SGHAT and CDR2 FQNNGV. Here the CDR3 DNA reads TGTGCCAGCAGACCAGGGTCACAGACCTACGAGCAGTACTTC. The encoded protein is CASRPGSQTYEQYF.

CDR3 residues: CASSQIVEQGKAFF. The CDR3 DNA reads TGCGCCAGCAGCCAAATTGTCGAACAGGGGAAAGCTTTCTTT. This rearrangement joins TRBV4-1 to TRBJ1-1; 7 bases agree with TRBD1. This CDR3 has 14 amino acids. The V gene end was trimmed by 2 bases and the J gene end by 9 bases; junction bases not matched to a gene: 9. Per the germline V gene, CDR1 is MGHRA and CDR2 is YSYEKL.

V gene TRBV10-1 combines with J gene TRBJ2-1, with 10 positions matching TRBD2. CDR3 length equals 16 residues. The germline V gene has CDR1 WNHNN and CDR2 SYGVQD (reference sequence). The V segment lost 4 bases and the J segment 1 base; nucleotides outside the gene matches: 4. CDR3 amino acids: CASSGGGLASYNEQFF. The CDR3 nucleotides are TGCGCCAGCAGTGGGGGGGGACTAGCGTCCTACAATGAGCAGTTCTTC.

The V gene is TRBV6-1, the J gene TRBJ2-5; 8 positions match TRBD1. CDR3 length: 15 residues. V dropped 5 bases and J dropped 3; count of bases not matched to a gene: 8. CDR1 is MNHNS and CDR2 is SASEGT in the germline V gene. Here the CDR3 DNA reads TGTGCCAGCAGTCCGGGGGACAGGACGGAAGAGACCCAGTACTTC. Translation gives CASSPGDRTEETQYF.

A word on this clone: Other DNA sequences from this sample encode an identical CDR3 as well. The chain recombines TRBV5-5 with TRBJ2-7; D not certain. From germline, CDR1 is SGHKS and CDR2 YYEKEE (reference sequence). The CDR3 is 13 residues long. The ends were cut back, 4 bases at V and 3 bases at J, with 11 bases in the middle. The CDR3 DNA follows: TGTGCCAGCAGCCCCGGACCGAGCTACGAGCAGTACTTC. Residues: CASSPGPSYEQYF.

CDR3: CASSLEHGTYEQYF. The CDR3 nucleotides are TGTGCCAGCAGCTTAGAACATGGGACCTACGAGCAGTACTTC. This chain connects TRBV7-2 to TRBJ2-7, with D unclear. The CDR3 has 14 amino acids. Germline V gene data show CDR1 as SGHTA and CDR2 as FQGNSA. The V gene lost 1 base and the J gene lost 2 bases, with 9 bases spanning the gap.

V gene TRBV4-1 combines with J gene TRBJ2-1; TRBD2 might be the D (6 bases). Germline assignment: CDR1 MGHRA and CDR2 YSYEKL. Deletions cut 5 bases from V and 10 bases from J, with 21 bases between. This CDR3 is 15 amino acids long. Written as DNA, the CDR3 is TGCGCCAGCAGCTCCCCCGGGACTTCCGTAGCGGAGCAGTTCTTC. Amino acid sequence: CASSSPGTSVAEQFF.

The chain links TRBV10-3 to TRBJ2-2; TRBD2 agrees at 8 bases. CDR3 length: 16 amino acids. Germline V gene data show CDR1 as ENHRY and CDR2 as SYGVKD. V was pared by 3 bases and J by 7 bases, with 10 bases of the junction left unmatched. CDR3 in DNA: TGTGCCATCAGTGATCCCCGGACTAGCTTCGACGGGGAGCTGTTTTTT. It specifies CAISDPRTSFDGELFF.